The sequence of this TCR beta chain was determined in a study of blood T cell repertoires in COVID-19. Whole-study context: Whether acute or convalescent, the COVID-19 samples came from the United States, Italy and Spain.

Sequencing used immunoSEQ multiplex PCR; TCRdb keeps in-frame clones, though not all of them. The data contain 200,000 or so clones, around 89% of them singletons. Participants reported their clinical history, and cohort assignment relied on those reports. CDR1 MNHEY and CDR2 SVGAGI come from the germline V gene. Trimming took 2 bases from V and 8 from J; bases not matched to a gene: 6. The CDR3 is 14 amino acids. The receptor was isolated from a woman in her thirties or forties with acute COVID-19. This sequence joins TRBV6-5 and TRBJ1-2; 9 bases match TRBD1. The specimen sequenced was PBMCs or T cells enriched from blood (not recorded which). The CDR3 protein is CASSYGTGSLGYTF. CDR3 nucleotides: TGTGCCAGCAGTTACGGGACAGGGTCTTTGGGCTACACCTTC.